This record looks at one T cell receptor (beta chain) sequence and its context. Under the authors' procedure: The assay estimated nucleated cells by amplifying reference gene primers. The protocol was immunoSEQ multiplex PCR, while the TCRdb copy is restricted to in-frame clones and leaves out a portion. V and J calls and clone size follow that table, whereas D and trimming were derived from the DNA. The table includes approximately 31,000 clones, 65% to 90% detected once. Germline CDR1 and CDR2: MNHEY and SVGEGT. V dropped 2 bases and J dropped 3 bases, with 7 bases sitting between them. The CDR3 extends over 13 amino acids. This record belongs to a study of blood T cell repertoires in COVID-19. Study summary: Samples came from the United States, Italy and Spain, spanning acute and convalescent COVID-19. Nucleic acid was either cDNA or gDNA, and it came from T cells, B-cell-depleted T cells, or PBMCs.

The chain carries TRBV6-2 or TRBV6-3 and TRBJ1-2; D call uncertain. Sequencing was carried out using peripheral blood. The TCR comes from an elderly man with active COVID-19. In nucleotides, the CDR3 is TGTGCCAGCAGTTACGAGTTTCACTATGGCTACACCTTC. This gives the protein CASSYEFHYGYTF.